This T cell receptor (beta chain) comes out of a study of blood T cell repertoires in COVID-19. Study at large: Whether acute or convalescent, the COVID-19 samples came from the United States, Italy and Spain. From T cells, B-cell-depleted T cells, or PBMCs came the material, which was cDNA or gDNA.

This CDR3 has 14 amino acids. The V and J ends lost 7 bases and 1 base, in that order; junction bases with no gene match: 3. The germline V gene encodes CDR1 MNHEY and CDR2 SVGAGI. As handled by the study authors: Estimates of nucleated cell counts were drawn from the amplification of reference gene primers. Clones were sequenced by immunoSEQ multiplex PCR, and TCRdb holds only the in-frame ones, with some missing. That table furnishes V, J and clone size, whereas the DNA furnished D and trimming. Counted here are 65,000 to 95,000 clones, roughly 80% occurring once; the ten biggest clones make up 12%.

The material sequenced was peripheral blood. The rearrangement links TRBV6-5 to TRBJ2-2, with 7 bases aligning to TRBD1. This TCR came from a woman in her thirties or forties with active or convalescent COVID-19. The CDR3 loop is CASTTGVNTGELFF. The CDR3 DNA follows: TGTGCCAGCACTACAGGGGTGAACACCGGGGAGCTGTTTTTT.